This T cell receptor beta chain came from a study of blood T cell repertoires in COVID-19. Some clones are missing from TCRdb's copy, which holds only in-frame ones; the method was immunoSEQ multiplex PCR. The sample records fewer than 250,000 clones, approximately 90% being singletons. Germline trimming cut 2 bases from V and 7 bases from J; bases unmatched to any gene: 8. This CDR3 comprises 14 residues. Germline V lookup: CDR1 GTSNPN, CDR2 SVGIG (reference sequence). Seattle participants joined during active infection and were tracked over time. This TCR was recovered from a man between 60 and 75 years old with COVID-19, enrolled during active disease. The sample consisted of peripheral blood. The chain is built from TRBV30 and TRBJ1-2, with TRBD1 matching 9 bases. The DNA for the CDR3 is TGTGCCTGGAGTACGGACAGGGGTGTGGGTGGCTACACCTTC. It codes for CAWSTDRGVGGYTF.